What follows are 15 T cell receptor beta chains derived from one specimen sequenced in a study of T cell changes during pregnancy in multiple sclerosis. TCRdb keeps only in-frame clones here, not all; method: immunoSEQ multiplex PCR. The sample contains under 95,000 clones, 90% to 95% of which appear only once. This sample comprised peripheral blood, obtained in the second trimester of pregnancy. The receptors shown here come from a female donor in good health, enrolled as a control in a pregnancy study.

V gene TRBV25-1 combines with J gene TRBJ2-1, with a possible D match to TRBD1 (5 bases). This CDR3 has 14 residues. Trimming pared 2 bases from V and 9 bases from J, leaving 14 bases between. Germline lookup yields CDR1 MGHDK and CDR2 SYGVNS. CDR3 sequence: CASSEEGALGEQFF. CDR3 in DNA: TGTGCCAGCAGTGAAGAAGGGGCCTTGGGTGAGCAGTTCTTC.

This rearrangement joins TRBV6-5 to TRBJ1-5, with D unresolved. CDR1 MNHEY and CDR2 SVGAGI come from the germline V gene. This CDR3 has 14 amino acids. Trimming took 6 bases from V and 0 from J, leaving 9 bases between them. CDR3 bases: TGTGCCAGCAGCCTATCTAATAGCAATCAGCCCCAGCATTTT. This encodes CASSLSNSNQPQHF.

The chain combines TRBV5-1 with TRBJ2-3; unclear D gene. The V gene lost 4 bases and the J gene lost 3 bases, with 15 bases spanning the gap. The CDR3 contains 15 residues. The germline gives CDR1 SGHRS, CDR2 YFSETQ. CDR3 DNA sequence: TGCGCCAGCAGCATGGACGGCAGGCGAACAGATACGCAGTATTTT. Its translation is CASSMDGRRTDTQYF.

The chain combines TRBV6-1 with TRBJ1-2; D is uncertain. CDR3 size: 14 residues. V was trimmed by 4 bases and J by 1 base, leaving 10 bases between them. From germline, CDR1 is MNHNS and CDR2 SASEGT. The CDR3 protein is CASSGEPFNYGYTF. Written as DNA, the CDR3 is TGTGCCAGCAGTGGGGAGCCCTTTAACTATGGCTACACCTTC.

The chain joins TRBV7-8 to TRBJ1-3; 12 bases match TRBD1. The CDR3 is 18 residues long. In germline, CDR1 is SGHVS, CDR2 FQNEAQ. The ends lost 3 bases at V and 3 bases at J; junction bases unmatched: 9. The chain's CDR3 is CASSLFFGTGGFGNTIYF. CDR3 bases: TGTGCCAGCAGCTTGTTTTTCGGGACAGGGGGCTTTGGAAACACCATATATTTT.

The gene calls are TRBV6-5 and TRBJ2-1; TRBD2 matches at 11 bases. The CDR3 loop spans 16 amino acids. After removal of 0 bases from V and 8 bases from J, the junction contained 6 bases not matched to a gene. Per the germline V gene, CDR1 is MNHEY and CDR2 is SVGAGI. The CDR3 coding sequence is TGTGCCAGCAGTTACTCTGGGACTAGCGGCGGGTATGAGCAGTTCTTC. This gives the protein CASSYSGTSGGYEQFF.

J is TRBJ2-2 and V is TRBV7-8, with D possibly matching TRBD2 (7 bases). CDR1 SGHVS and CDR2 FQNEAQ come from the germline V gene. The CDR3 is 13 residues long. V lost 6 bases and J 6 bases, leaving 11 bases between the germline ends. In DNA form, the CDR3 reads TGTGCCAGCAGAGGAGGGGGGGCCGGGGAGCTGTTTTTT. Translation: CASRGGGAGELFF. Full variable domain (outside the CDR3, taken from reference TRBV7-8 and TRBJ2-2): GAGVSQSPRYKVAKRGQDVALRCDPISGHVSLFWYQQALGQGPEFLTYFQNEAQLDKSGLPSDRFFAERPEGSVSTLKIQRTQQEDSAVYLCASRGGGAGELFFGEGSRLTVL.

The gene calls are TRBV5-6 and TRBJ2-5; the match to TRBD1 covers 8 bases. The better agreement between TRBJ2-7 and the DNA end casts doubt on the J call. The germline gives CDR1 SGHDT, CDR2 YYEEEE. CDR3 length: 14 residues. The CDR3 nucleotides are TGTGCCAGCAGCCCTGGGGGACAGGCTTACGAGCAGTACTTC. It translates to CASSPGGQAYEQYF.

The chain carries TRBV10-3 and TRBJ2-1, with 9 bases fitting TRBD1. The junction had 9 bases not matched to a gene; V was cut back by 6 bases and J by 0 bases. The germline CDR1 and CDR2 sequences are ENHRY and SYGVKD. This CDR3 is built from 17 residues. CDR3 protein: CAISEGQGRSSYNEQFF. The CDR3 DNA is TGTGCCATCAGCGAGGGACAGGGCCGAAGCTCCTACAATGAGCAGTTCTTC.

This CDR3 is CASSLGTYDTQYF. CDR3 sequence (DNA): TGTGCCAGCAGCTTAGGGACATATGATACGCAGTATTTT. The chain combines TRBV7-8 with TRBJ2-3, with D tentatively TRBD1 (5 bases). V lost 1 base, J lost 6 bases, and 8 bases lay in between. The CDR3 is made up of 13 amino acids. CDR1 and CDR2 from the germline V gene are SGHVS and FQNEAQ.

The V gene is TRBV4-1, the J gene TRBJ2-5; the D gene is possibly TRBD1 (5 bases). V lost 3 bases and J 4 bases, leaving 12 bases between the germline ends. Germline V gives CDR1 MGHRA, CDR2 YSYEKL. The CDR3 has 14 amino acids. The CDR3 loop is CASSQEGVPETQYF. The CDR3, as DNA: TGCGCCAGCAGCCAGGAAGGGGTCCCAGAGACCCAGTACTTC.

This rearrangement joins TRBV10-3 to TRBJ2-1, with TRBD2 identical over 10 bases. Trimming took 4 bases from V and 1 from J; bases not matched to a gene: 13. Per germline, CDR1 ENHRY and CDR2 SYGVKD. The CDR3 has 19 amino acids. The CDR3 protein is CAISGGVSGRTKSYNEQFF. In nucleotides, the CDR3 is TGTGCCATCAGTGGAGGGGTTAGCGGGAGGACAAAATCCTACAATGAGCAGTTCTTC.

This chain links TRBV27 with TRBJ1-5; 12 bases match TRBD1. CDR1 is MNHEY, CDR2 SMNVEV, per germline (reference sequence). The CDR3 runs 17 residues. J lost 7 bases, V lost 5 bases, and 12 bases had no gene match. The CDR3 sequence: CASSLAGGQGAQQPQHF. The DNA for the CDR3 is TGTGCCAGCAGTCTCGCCGGGGGACAGGGGGCTCAACAGCCCCAGCATTTT.

V is TRBV7-2 and J is TRBJ1-2; 7 bases fit TRBD1. The CDR3 is 15 residues long. The germline gives CDR1 SGHTA, CDR2 FQGNSA. V lost 3 bases to trimming and J lost 4 bases; unmatched junction nucleotides: 8. The CDR3 here is CASSFRQGLGYGYTF. Written as DNA, the CDR3 is TGTGCCAGCAGCTTCCGACAGGGACTAGGCTATGGCTACACCTTC.

The chain employs TRBV5-1 and TRBJ2-3; 9 bases align to TRBD1. The trim removed 4 bases at V and 3 bases at J, leaving 15 bases unmatched. The CDR3 spans 18 residues. Per germline, CDR1 SGHRS and CDR2 YFSETQ. CDR3 amino acids: CASSPRTGDGMGTDTQYF. DNA of the CDR3: TGCGCCAGCAGCCCACGGACAGGGGATGGGATGGGAACAGATACGCAGTATTTT.